This T cell receptor beta chain is drawn from a study of PD-L1 blockade in urothelial cancer (dated by TCRdb to the late 2010s). Describing the broader study: Every patient began therapy at some point between 2013 and 2015 and was given atezolizumab 1,200 mg intravenously every 3 weeks. Pretreatment tumor samples, along with matched peripheral blood serially collected before and after atezolizumab treatment, were subjected to TCR sequencing. Patients had an ECOG performance status of 0 or 1 and had received between 0 and 3 prior chemotherapy regimens. Under 10 patients achieved durable clinical benefit and roughly 20 did not. The study, an exploratory multi-omic analysis, examined somatic, immune and clinical correlates of response to PD-L1 blockade with atezolizumab in urothelial cancer. In the same patients who had TCR sequencing, pretreatment tumors also underwent whole exome sequencing and RNA sequencing. About 90% of the 29 patients were identified as males with urothelial cancer of bladder origin, and a prior smoking history was reported by 18 of 29 patients. Blood samples were analyzed at 3 weeks after treatment start (second dose) and at 6 weeks after treatment start. Some 30 patients had pretreatment blood TCR-seq, some 25 had at least one posttreatment blood collection, and some 25 had tumor TCR-seq. Durable clinical benefit was defined as a progression-free survival longer than 6 months, and TCR features were additionally tested against progression-free survival and overall survival. Blood samples gave a median of about 150,000 T cells and roughly 83,000 unique TCRs, with a median clonality of approximately 0.08.

Relative to germline, V is 6 bases shorter and J is 11 bases shorter, with 14 bases between their ends. Its CDR3 holds 10 amino acids, cysteine through phenylalanine. Of all the DNA, just the CDR3 is kept, 30 bases in frame from base 1. From the germline V gene (reference sequence), CDR1 is DFQATT and CDR2 is SNEGSKA. The intended sense of this specimen's time point label: peripheral blood 6 weeks after treatment start. The cohort included about 27 patients with locally advanced or metastatic urothelial carcinoma who were treated at Memorial Sloan Kettering on a trial protocol. Peripheral blood mononuclear cells were collected pretreatment and during treatment, at between 1 and 8 total time points per patient. The Qiagen DNeasy Blood extraction kit was used to purify genomic DNA from total PBMCs and from tumor samples. PBMCs were collected pretreatment and during treatment and were isolated and stored as previously described.

Each PCR received spiked-in synthetic TCR analog templates so that absolute template abundance could be estimated from read counts. The immunoSEQ assay was used to amplify TCRbeta CDR3 regions from genomic DNA with bias-controlled V and J gene primers. Sequencing of rearranged TCRbeta segments was performed at approximately 20X coverage. As for the authors' bioinformatics: Sequencing errors were corrected by clustering and CDR3s were annotated against IMGT to assign V, D and J genes. Out-of-frame and stop-codon sequences were excluded, and only productive TCRbeta rearrangements were used in downstream analyses. To compute clonality, Shannon entropy was normalized by the log of the number of unique productive sequences and then subtracted from one. Fisher's exact test with Benjamini-Hochberg correction, at a threshold of adjusted p below 0.01, was used to find clones that differed between time points or between blood and tumor. TCRdb stores this immuneACCESS table with in-frame sequences only. Part of the clones is absent; in the studies checked, under half of the shortfall reflects unresolved V genes, and no reason is known for the rest. The V and J calls and clone size come from that table; D and trimming were worked out from the DNA. A total of about 120,000 clones appear in this sample, more than 70% of them only once. The biggest ten clones account for about 2.4% of the sample.

In its sample, this clone was seen once. It has no known antigen specificity. Base qualities were left out, and no much larger clone turns up one base away. Results and caveats for the whole study, not just this receptor: A pretreatment peripheral blood TCR clonality below the median was linked to improved progression-free and overall survival. Because the sample size was small (n of about 30) and many exploratory analyses were performed, the results are intended to be hypothesis-generating. Patients with durable benefit showed greater expansion of tumor-associated TCR clones in peripheral blood 3 weeks after starting treatment (n ≈ 21, p = 0.022).

This chain is built from TRBV20-1 and TRBJ2-7, with TRBD1 perhaps the D gene, on 6 matching bases. The TCR comes from a man over 45 with urothelial cancer. Material: PBMCs, obtained around atezolizumab (anti-PD-L1) treatment. DNA sequence: TGCAGTGCGGAGACAGGAGCAAAGTACTTC. This gives the protein CSAETGAKYF.